This TCR beta chain derives from a study of vaccination and CD4 T cells after COVID-19 (dated by TCRdb to about 2022). Background for the entire study: Every convalescent patient had a positive nasal swab PCR test for SARS-CoV-2, with mild disease in nine patients and severe disease in one. Six males and four females were included in the convalescent cohort, with two Hispanic individuals, seven Caucasians, two Asians and one multiracial person represented. Each participant got two doses of either the Pfizer-BioNTech BNT162b2 vaccine (n=8) or the Moderna mRNA-1273 vaccine (n=2). Post-COVID blood samples from convalescent patients were collected a median of approximately 93 days after diagnosis, with a range of about 30 to 170 days. The time from the second vaccine dose to post-vaccine blood sampling had a median of roughly 72 days and ranged from about 12 to 250 days. Culture stimuli were overlapping spike peptide pools from SARS-CoV-2 and from the common cold coronaviruses HCoV-NL63, HCoV-OC43 and HCoV-229E. As controls, cultures received a CEFX viral epitope pool (the positive control), an HIV-1 Nef peptide pool (the negative control), or no peptide at all. The spike-specific CD4+ TCR repertoire was compared before and after mRNA vaccination in 10 COVID-19 convalescent patients and a handful of infection-naive healthy vaccine recipients.

Including cysteine and phenylalanine, the CDR3 has 14 amino acids. The sequence is cut down to CDR3 DNA, 42 bases in frame from base 1. The junction shows trimming of 4 bases on V and 7 bases on J, plus 11 bases between the germline ends. Taken from the germline V gene, the CDR1 and CDR2 loops are SGHAT and FQNNGV. The meaning of the sample's treatment or condition label: 10-day PBMC culture with coronavirus spike peptide pools or control peptides (ViraFEST assay). The ViraFEST assay, used in the study, expanded antigen-specific T cells with peptide pools and then identified the expanded clonotypes through TCR sequencing. The convalescent patients' positive SARS-CoV-2 PCR tests were from March to December 2020, which was before the Alpha, Beta and Delta variants emerged in the United States. PBMCs were cultured at roughly 1.9 million per well in IMDM supplemented with approximately 5.4% human AB serum and about 10 IU/ml IL-2, with 10 ug/ml peptide pools added. Half of the culture medium was replaced with fresh IL-2-containing medium on days 3 and 7. CD4+ T cells were isolated after about 10 days of culture through negative selection using the EasySep CD4+ T cell isolation kit. Ficoll-Paque Plus gradient centrifugation was used to isolate PBMCs from whole blood, and the isolated PBMCs were then either used fresh or cryopreserved at -140C. Culture conditions were generally each tested in triplicate wells.

Library generation was performed with PCR. TCR sequencing of DNA from cultured CD4+ T cells used the Oncomine TCR Beta short-read assay at the Johns Hopkins FTIC core. The QIAamp micro DNA kit was used to extract genomic DNA from the cultured CD4+ T cells. Oncomine TCR Beta libraries from cultured CD4+ T cells were pooled using unique dual indexes and sequenced on an Illumina iSeq 100. As for the authors' bioinformatics: Non-productive sequences were filtered out, and CDR3s that did not start with C, did not end with F or W, or were shorter than 7 amino acids were discarded. The MANAFEST web application was used to identify antigen-specific clonotypes by comparing peptide-stimulated wells against reference wells and other culture wells. To be called positive, a clone needed an FDR below 0.05, an odds ratio above 5, and a productive frequency above 0.1% in at least two of three replicate wells. A clonotype was classed as cross-reactive if the clonotype showed significant expansion both in SARS-CoV-2 spike wells and in at least one common cold coronavirus spike condition. Similarity between CDR3 sequences was evaluated in R version 3.6.1 using Levenshtein distances (stringdist) and unrooted phylogenetic trees (ape). The raw public data were reprocessed by TCRdb itself: fastp quality trimming at Q25, MiXCR clonotype calling, in-frame beta chains only. A single entry per CDR3 protein holds the most common genes and DNA from its merged rows. V and J calls and clone size were set by TCRdb, not the authors. The sample table shows more than 20,000 distinct CDR3 sequences, and approximately 40% are seen once. The ten largest account for just over 7% of the sample.

As regards this clonotype: The antigen it recognizes is unknown. No per-base quality is available; no much larger clone lies one base away.

Study-level results and caveats: The study included relatively few convalescent patients and did not analyze early timepoints after natural infection. Among the post-vaccine SARS-CoV-2-reactive clones in convalescent patients, a median 86.3% showed up only after vaccination, which suggests vaccine-specific priming. An increase in the median number of SARS-CoV-2-reactive clonotypes from approximately 20 after infection to roughly 36 after vaccination was observed, but the change was not found to be significant. Of the vaccine-specific clones found in convalescent patients, nearly all (304 of 307) were mono-reactive for SARS-CoV-2 spike instead of being cross-reactive with common cold coronaviruses.

Recombination joined TRBV11-2 with TRBJ1-6; the D segment cannot be called with confidence. This sequence was found in a human donor who had recovered from COVID-19. The sample was CD4+ T cells from blood, cultured in vitro. In nucleotide form, the sequence is TGTGCCAGCAGCTCCTGGCGGGAGAATTCACCCCTCCACTTT. Its translation is CASSSWRENSPLHF.